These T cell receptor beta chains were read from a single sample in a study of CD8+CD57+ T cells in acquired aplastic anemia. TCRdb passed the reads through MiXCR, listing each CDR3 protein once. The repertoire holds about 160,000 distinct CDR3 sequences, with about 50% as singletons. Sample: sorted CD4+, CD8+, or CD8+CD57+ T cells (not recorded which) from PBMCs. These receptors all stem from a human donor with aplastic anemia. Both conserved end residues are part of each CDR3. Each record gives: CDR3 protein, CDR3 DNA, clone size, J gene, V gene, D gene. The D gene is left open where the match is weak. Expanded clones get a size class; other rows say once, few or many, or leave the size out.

CDR3aa: CASSQGPGAYEQYF; CDR3nt: TGTGCCAGCAGCCAAGGTCCAGGGGCATACGAGCAGTACTTC; abundance: many; j_gene: TRBJ2-7; v_gene: TRBV14; d_gene: NA
CDR3aa: CATSRAGYEQYF; CDR3nt: TGTGCCACCAGCAGAGCGGGCTACGAGCAGTACTTC; abundance: few; j_gene: TRBJ2-7; v_gene: TRBV15; d_gene: NA
CDR3aa: CASSIGGSPSYEQYF; CDR3nt: TGTGCCAGTAGTATAGGCGGCAGTCCCTCCTACGAGCAGTACTTC; abundance: many; j_gene: TRBJ2-7; v_gene: TRBV19; d_gene: NA
CDR3aa: CASSLDGNEKLFF; CDR3nt: TGTGCCAGCAGCCTAGACGGGAATGAAAAACTGTTTTTT; abundance: many; j_gene: TRBJ1-4; v_gene: TRBV7-9; d_gene: NA
CDR3aa: CASSQGSSGLNTEAFF; CDR3nt: TGTGCCAGCAGCCAAGGTTCCTCAGGGCTTAACACTGAAGCTTTCTTT; abundance: many; j_gene: TRBJ1-1; v_gene: TRBV14; d_gene: NA
CDR3aa: CATSTDRPYEQYF; CDR3nt: TGTGCCACCAGCACCGACAGGCCATACGAGCAGTACTTC; abundance: many; j_gene: TRBJ2-7; v_gene: TRBV15; d_gene: NA
CDR3aa: CAISGTGLSYGYTF; CDR3nt: TGTGCCATCAGTGGAACAGGGCTCTCCTATGGCTACACCTTC; abundance: few; j_gene: TRBJ1-2; v_gene: TRBV10-3; d_gene: NA
CDR3aa: CASSLSGTGEQFF; CDR3nt: TGTGCCAGCAGTTTATCGGGGACGGGAGAGCAGTTCTTC; abundance: few; j_gene: TRBJ2-1; v_gene: TRBV27; d_gene: NA
CDR3aa: CATSEVNGNTIYF; CDR3nt: TGTGCCACTTCGGAGGTAAATGGAAACACCATATATTTT; abundance: NA; j_gene: TRBJ1-3; v_gene: TRBV24-1; d_gene: NA
CDR3aa: CSATKQAETQYF; CDR3nt: TGCAGTGCTACAAAGCAGGCAGAGACCCAGTACTTC; abundance: NA; j_gene: TRBJ2-5; v_gene: TRBV20-1; d_gene: NA
CDR3aa: CATSGSWEDSPLHF; CDR3nt: TGTGCCACCAGTGGTAGCTGGGAAGATTCACCCCTCCACTTT; abundance: once; j_gene: TRBJ1-6; v_gene: TRBV24-1; d_gene: NA
CDR3aa: CASSPSQNTEAFF; CDR3nt: TGTGCCAGCAGCCCCTCGCAGAACACTGAAGCTTTCTTT; abundance: NA; j_gene: TRBJ1-1; v_gene: TRBV7-3; d_gene: NA
CDR3aa: CASSESGLTSKADRVAKTQYF; CDR3nt: TGTGCCAGCAGTGAATCGGGTCTAACATCAAAAGCGGACAGGGTAGCAAAGACCCAGTACTTC; abundance: NA; j_gene: TRBJ2-5; v_gene: TRBV25-1; d_gene: TRBD1
CDR3aa: CATSDFLPAGASYNEQFF; CDR3nt: TGTGCCACCAGTGATTTTCTACCCGCGGGAGCTTCCTACAATGAGCAGTTCTTC; abundance: many; j_gene: TRBJ2-1; v_gene: TRBV24-1; d_gene: TRBD2
CDR3aa: CASTLDWRYGYTF; CDR3nt: TGTGCCAGTACCCTGGACTGGCGGTATGGCTACACCTTC; abundance: NA; j_gene: TRBJ1-2; v_gene: TRBV19; d_gene: NA
CDR3aa: CASKMTGTYGYTF; CDR3nt: TGTGCCAGCAAAATGACAGGGACCTATGGCTACACCTTC; abundance: NA; j_gene: TRBJ1-2; v_gene: TRBV27; d_gene: TRBD1
CDR3aa: CASSWGPGEKLFF; CDR3nt: TGTGCCAGCAGCTGGGGACCTGGTGAAAAACTGTTTTTT; abundance: NA; j_gene: TRBJ1-4; v_gene: TRBV7-8; d_gene: NA
CDR3aa: CASSVASNYEQYF; CDR3nt: TGTGCCAGCAGCGTAGCCAGTAACTACGAGCAGTACTTC; abundance: NA; j_gene: TRBJ2-7; v_gene: TRBV9; d_gene: NA
CDR3aa: CASSPRGTHNSPLHF; CDR3nt: TGTGCCAGCAGCCCCAGGGGAACACACAATTCACCCCTCCACTTT; abundance: few; j_gene: TRBJ1-6; v_gene: TRBV7-8; d_gene: NA
CDR3aa: CASSLALAGTDTQYF; CDR3nt: TGTGCCAGCAGCTTAGCACTAGCGGGCACAGATACGCAGTATTTT; abundance: NA; j_gene: TRBJ2-3; v_gene: TRBV7-2; d_gene: TRBD2
CDR3aa: CASRPTSGVSYEQYF; CDR3nt: TGCGCCAGCAGGCCGACTAGCGGGGTCTCCTACGAGCAGTACTTC; abundance: NA; j_gene: TRBJ2-7; v_gene: TRBV10-2; d_gene: TRBD2
CDR3aa: CASSQVPGQGADEQYF; CDR3nt: TGCGCCAGCAGCCAAGTCCCGGGACAGGGGGCGGACGAGCAGTACTTC; abundance: many; j_gene: TRBJ2-7; v_gene: TRBV4-3; d_gene: TRBD1
CDR3aa: CASSPAGLDEQFF; CDR3nt: TGTGCCAGCAGCCCGGCGGGACTGGATGAGCAGTTCTTC; abundance: NA; j_gene: TRBJ2-1; v_gene: TRBV5-4; d_gene: NA
CDR3aa: CASSEGTAQHF; CDR3nt: TGTGCCAGCAGTGAGGGTACGGCCCAGCATTTT; abundance: NA; j_gene: TRBJ1-5; v_gene: TRBV25-1; d_gene: NA
CDR3aa: CSARRGEDYGYTF; CDR3nt: TGCAGCGCCCGACGGGGGGAGGACTATGGCTACACCTTC; abundance: NA; j_gene: TRBJ1-2; v_gene: TRBV29-1; d_gene: NA
CDR3aa: CAISVSPYEQYF; CDR3nt: TGTGCCATCAGTGTTAGCCCCTACGAGCAGTACTTC; abundance: NA; j_gene: TRBJ2-7; v_gene: TRBV10-3; d_gene: NA
CDR3aa: CASSQEWDRRYEQYF; CDR3nt: TGCGCCAGCAGCCAAGAATGGGACAGGCGCTACGAGCAGTACTTC; abundance: many; j_gene: TRBJ2-7; v_gene: TRBV4-3; d_gene: TRBD1
CDR3aa: CAISDSKETFF; CDR3nt: TGTGCCATCAGTGATTCGAAAGAGACTTTCTTT; abundance: NA; j_gene: TRBJ1-1; v_gene: TRBV10-3; d_gene: NA
CDR3aa: CASSVGTNTEAFF; CDR3nt: TGCGCCAGCAGTGTCGGGACGAACACTGAAGCTTTCTTT; abundance: few; j_gene: TRBJ1-1; v_gene: TRBV10-1; d_gene: NA
CDR3aa: CASSEGLAVGYEQYF; CDR3nt: TGTGCCAGCAGTGAAGGACTAGCGGTAGGCTACGAGCAGTACTTC; abundance: NA; j_gene: TRBJ2-7; v_gene: TRBV2; d_gene: TRBD2
CDR3aa: CASLAGGPGNEQFF; CDR3nt: TGTGCCAGCCTCGCGGGAGGGCCTGGCAATGAGCAGTTCTTC; abundance: few; j_gene: TRBJ2-1; v_gene: TRBV28; d_gene: TRBD2
CDR3aa: CATSRDYDGSYNEQFF; CDR3nt: TGTGCCACCAGCAGAGATTATGACGGCTCCTACAATGAGCAGTTCTTC; abundance: many; j_gene: TRBJ2-1; v_gene: TRBV15; d_gene: NA
CDR3aa: CASSHLGGESNQPQHF; CDR3nt: TGTGCCAGCAGCCATCTGGGGGGCGAGAGCAATCAGCCCCAGCATTTT; abundance: NA; j_gene: TRBJ1-5; v_gene: TRBV3-1; d_gene: NA
CDR3aa: CASSDPPTGNTEAFF; CDR3nt: TGTGCCAGCAGTGACCCTCCGACAGGGAACACTGAAGCTTTCTTT; abundance: NA; j_gene: TRBJ1-1; v_gene: TRBV6-4; d_gene: NA
CDR3aa: CASSAGKNTEAFF; CDR3nt: TGCGCCAGCAGTGCGGGGAAGAACACTGAAGCTTTCTTT; abundance: few; j_gene: TRBJ1-1; v_gene: TRBV10-2; d_gene: NA
CDR3aa: CATSEGLGFYGCTF; CDR3nt: TGTGCCACCAGTGAGGGACTGGGATTCTATGGCTGCACCTTC; abundance: NA; j_gene: TRBJ1-2; v_gene: TRBV24-1; d_gene: NA
CDR3aa: CASSRGQTYEQYF; CDR3nt: TGTGCCAGTAGTAGAGGACAAACCTACGAGCAGTACTTC; abundance: once; j_gene: TRBJ2-7; v_gene: TRBV19; d_gene: NA
CDR3aa: CASNGAGRGAYEQYF; CDR3nt: TGTGCCAGCAACGGGGCGGGGAGGGGAGCCTACGAGCAGTACTTC; abundance: NA; j_gene: TRBJ2-7; v_gene: TRBV19; d_gene: TRBD2
CDR3aa: CASRPGQVLNYGYTF; CDR3nt: TGTGCCAGCAGGCCGGGACAGGTTCTTAACTATGGCTACACCTTC; abundance: few; j_gene: TRBJ1-2; v_gene: TRBV3-1; d_gene: TRBD1
CDR3aa: CAISGGQAIYGYTF; CDR3nt: TGTGCCATCAGTGGGGGACAGGCGATCTATGGCTACACCTTC; abundance: NA; j_gene: TRBJ1-2; v_gene: TRBV10-3; d_gene: TRBD1
CDR3aa: CASSTGGLAAPYEQYF; CDR3nt: TGTGCCAGTAGTACAGGGGGACTAGCGGCCCCCTACGAGCAGTACTTC; abundance: few; j_gene: TRBJ2-7; v_gene: TRBV19; d_gene: TRBD2